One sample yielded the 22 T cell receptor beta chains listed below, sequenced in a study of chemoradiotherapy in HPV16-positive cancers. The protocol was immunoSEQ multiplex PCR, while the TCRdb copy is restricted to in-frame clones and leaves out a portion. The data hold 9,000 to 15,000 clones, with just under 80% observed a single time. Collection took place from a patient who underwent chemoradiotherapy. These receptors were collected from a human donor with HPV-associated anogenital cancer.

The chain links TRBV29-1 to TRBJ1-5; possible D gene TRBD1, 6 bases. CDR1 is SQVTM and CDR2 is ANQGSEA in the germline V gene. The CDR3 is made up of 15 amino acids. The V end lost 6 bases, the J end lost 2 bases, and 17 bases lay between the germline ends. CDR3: CSVGEGVLGNQPQHF. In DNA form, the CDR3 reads TGCAGCGTGGGGGAGGGGGTTTTGGGCAATCAGCCCCAGCATTTT.

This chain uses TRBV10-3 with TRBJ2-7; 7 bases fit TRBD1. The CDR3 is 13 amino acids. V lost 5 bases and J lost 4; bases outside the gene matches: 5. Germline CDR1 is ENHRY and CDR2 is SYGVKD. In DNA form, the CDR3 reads TGTGCCATCAGTCGGGACAGAGAGTACGAGCAGTACTTC. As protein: CAISRDREYEQYF.

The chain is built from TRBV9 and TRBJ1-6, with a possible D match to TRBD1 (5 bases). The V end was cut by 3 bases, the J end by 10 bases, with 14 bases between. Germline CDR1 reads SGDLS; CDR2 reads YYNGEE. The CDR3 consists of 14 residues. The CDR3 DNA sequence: TGTGCCAGCAGCGGCGGGGGTGGGGGGTCACCCCTCCACTTT. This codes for CASSGGGGGSPLHF.

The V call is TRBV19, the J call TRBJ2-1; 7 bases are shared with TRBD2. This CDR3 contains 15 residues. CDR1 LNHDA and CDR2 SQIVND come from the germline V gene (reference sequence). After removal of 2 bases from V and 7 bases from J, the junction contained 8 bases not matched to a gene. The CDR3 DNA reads TGTGCCAGTAGTATACGACTAGCTGGGGGTAATGAGCAGTTCTTC. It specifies CASSIRLAGGNEQFF.

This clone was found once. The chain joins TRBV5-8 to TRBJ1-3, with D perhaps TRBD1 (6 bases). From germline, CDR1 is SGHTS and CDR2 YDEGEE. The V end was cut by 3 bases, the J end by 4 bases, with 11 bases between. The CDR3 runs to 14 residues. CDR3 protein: CASSWGASGNTIYF. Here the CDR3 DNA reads TGTGCCAGCAGCTGGGGGGCGTCGGGAAACACCATATATTTT.

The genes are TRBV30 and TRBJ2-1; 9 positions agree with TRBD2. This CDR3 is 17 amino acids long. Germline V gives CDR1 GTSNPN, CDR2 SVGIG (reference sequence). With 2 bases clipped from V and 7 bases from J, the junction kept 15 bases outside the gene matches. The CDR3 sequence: CAWSFRRMAGGANEQFF. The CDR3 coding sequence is TGTGCCTGGAGTTTTCGTCGGATGGCGGGAGGGGCTAATGAGCAGTTCTTC.

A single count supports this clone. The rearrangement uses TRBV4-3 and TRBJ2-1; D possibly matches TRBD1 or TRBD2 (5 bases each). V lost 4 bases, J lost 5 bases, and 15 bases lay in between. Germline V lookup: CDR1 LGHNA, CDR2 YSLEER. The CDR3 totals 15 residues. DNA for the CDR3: TGCGCCAGCAGCCGAGATCAAGGGGACGACAATGAGCAGTTCTTC. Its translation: CASSRDQGDDNEQFF.

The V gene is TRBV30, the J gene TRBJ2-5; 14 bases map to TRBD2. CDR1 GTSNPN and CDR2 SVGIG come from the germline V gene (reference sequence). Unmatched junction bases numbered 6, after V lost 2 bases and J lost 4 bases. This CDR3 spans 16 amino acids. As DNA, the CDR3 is TGTGCCTGGAGTATTGGACTAGCGGGGGGCGGAGAGACCCAGTACTTC. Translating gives CAWSIGLAGGGETQYF.

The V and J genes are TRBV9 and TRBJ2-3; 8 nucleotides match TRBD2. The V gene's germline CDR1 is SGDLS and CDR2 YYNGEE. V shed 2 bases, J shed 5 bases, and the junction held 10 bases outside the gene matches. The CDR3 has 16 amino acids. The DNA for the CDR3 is TGTGCCAGCAGCGTGGGCGGGGGGACTTATAGAGATACGCAGTATTTT. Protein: CASSVGGGTYRDTQYF. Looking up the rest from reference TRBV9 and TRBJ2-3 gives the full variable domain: DSGVTQTPKHLITATGQRVTLRCSPRSGDLSVYWYQQSLDQGLQFLIQYYNGEERAKGNILERFSAQQFPDLHSELNLSSLELGDSALYFCASSVGGGTYRDTQYFGPGTRLTVL.

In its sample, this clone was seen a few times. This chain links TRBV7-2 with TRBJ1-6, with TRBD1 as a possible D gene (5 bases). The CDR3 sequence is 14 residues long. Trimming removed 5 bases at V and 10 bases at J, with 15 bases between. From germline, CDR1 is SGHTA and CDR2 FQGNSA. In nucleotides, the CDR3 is TGTGCCAGCAGCGGTTACAGGTGGGGGTCACCCCTCCACTTT. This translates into CASSGYRWGSPLHF.

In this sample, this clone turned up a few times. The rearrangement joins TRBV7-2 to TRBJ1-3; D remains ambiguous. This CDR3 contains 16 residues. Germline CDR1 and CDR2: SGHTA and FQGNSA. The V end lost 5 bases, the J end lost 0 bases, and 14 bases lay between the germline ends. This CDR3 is CASSHFPGASGNTIYF. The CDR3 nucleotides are TGTGCCAGCAGCCACTTCCCCGGAGCCTCTGGAAACACCATATATTTT.

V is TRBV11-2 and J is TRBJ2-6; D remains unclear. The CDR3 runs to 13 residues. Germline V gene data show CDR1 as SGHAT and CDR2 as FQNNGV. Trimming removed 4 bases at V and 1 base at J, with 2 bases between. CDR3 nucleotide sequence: TGTGCCAGCAGCTGGTCTGGGGCCAACGTCCTGACTTTC. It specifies CASSWSGANVLTF.

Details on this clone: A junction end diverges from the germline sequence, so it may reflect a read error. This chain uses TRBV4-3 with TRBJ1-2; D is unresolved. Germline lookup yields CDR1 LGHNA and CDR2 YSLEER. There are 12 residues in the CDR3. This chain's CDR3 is CASSQDGRPSSF. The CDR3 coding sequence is TGCGCCAGCAGCCAAGATGGGAGGCCCTCGTCCTTC.

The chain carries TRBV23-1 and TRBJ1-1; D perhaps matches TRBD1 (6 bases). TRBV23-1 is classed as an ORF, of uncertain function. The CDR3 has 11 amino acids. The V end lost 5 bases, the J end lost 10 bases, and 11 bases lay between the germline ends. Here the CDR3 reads CASSLWGRAFF. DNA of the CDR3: TGCGCCAGCAGTTTGTGGGGGCGAGCTTTCTTT.

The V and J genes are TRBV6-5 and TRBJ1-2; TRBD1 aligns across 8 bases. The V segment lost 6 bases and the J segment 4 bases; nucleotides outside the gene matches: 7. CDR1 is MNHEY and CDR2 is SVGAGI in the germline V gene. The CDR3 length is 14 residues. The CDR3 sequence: CASSGPGQVYGYTF. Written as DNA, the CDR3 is TGTGCCAGCAGCGGTCCGGGACAGGTCTATGGCTACACCTTC.

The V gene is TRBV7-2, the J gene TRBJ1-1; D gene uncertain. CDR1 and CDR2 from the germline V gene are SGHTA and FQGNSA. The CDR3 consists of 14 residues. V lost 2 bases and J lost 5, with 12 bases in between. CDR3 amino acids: CASSLTGPQTEAFF. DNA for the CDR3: TGTGCCAGCAGCTTAACCGGGCCCCAGACTGAAGCTTTCTTT.

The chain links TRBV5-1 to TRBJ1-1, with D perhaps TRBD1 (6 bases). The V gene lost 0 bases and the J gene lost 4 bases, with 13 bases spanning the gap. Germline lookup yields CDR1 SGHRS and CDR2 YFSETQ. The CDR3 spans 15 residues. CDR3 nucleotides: TGCGCCAGCAGCTTGGACAGGGTTACAGCCACTGAAGCTTTCTTT. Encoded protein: CASSLDRVTATEAFF.

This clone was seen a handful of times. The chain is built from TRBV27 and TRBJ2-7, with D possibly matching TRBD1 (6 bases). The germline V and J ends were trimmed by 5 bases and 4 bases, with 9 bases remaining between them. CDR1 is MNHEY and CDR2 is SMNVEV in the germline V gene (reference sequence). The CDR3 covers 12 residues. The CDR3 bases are TGTGCCAGCAGTCTTACAGGGTACGAGCAGTACTTC. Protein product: CASSLTGYEQYF.

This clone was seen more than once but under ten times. The DNA for the CDR3 is TGTGCCAGCAGCTTGGTCAGGGACAGCTCCTATAATTCACCCCTCCACTTT. It encodes CASSLVRDSSYNSPLHF. The chain has TRBV5-8 and TRBJ1-6, with 7 bases that match TRBD1. Germline assignment: CDR1 SGHTS and CDR2 YDEGEE. With 0 bases clipped from V and 0 bases from J, the junction kept 3 bases outside the gene matches. The CDR3 spans 17 residues.

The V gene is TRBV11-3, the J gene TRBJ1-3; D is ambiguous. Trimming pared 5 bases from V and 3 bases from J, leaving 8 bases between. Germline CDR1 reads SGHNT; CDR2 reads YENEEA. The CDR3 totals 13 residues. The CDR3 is CASSKRDGNTIYF. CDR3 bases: TGTGCCAGCAGCAAGAGGGATGGAAACACCATATATTTT.

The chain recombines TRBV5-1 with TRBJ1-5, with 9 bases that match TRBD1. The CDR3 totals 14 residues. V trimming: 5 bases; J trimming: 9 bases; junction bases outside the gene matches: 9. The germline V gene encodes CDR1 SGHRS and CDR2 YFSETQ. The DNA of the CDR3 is TGCGCCAGCAGGCCGGACAGGGGTCTTGGGCCCCAGCATTTT. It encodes CASRPDRGLGPQHF.

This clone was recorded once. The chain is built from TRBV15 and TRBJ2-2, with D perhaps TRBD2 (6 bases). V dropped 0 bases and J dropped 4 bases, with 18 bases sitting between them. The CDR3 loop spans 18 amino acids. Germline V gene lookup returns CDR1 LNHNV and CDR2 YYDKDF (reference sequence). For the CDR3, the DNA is TGTGCCACCAGCAGAGATTACGGGACTTTGGGTAGCACCGGGGAGCTGTTTTTT. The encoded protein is CATSRDYGTLGSTGELFF.